This TCR beta chain was recovered during a study of shared clonotypes between healthy human individuals. Using immunoSEQ multiplex PCR, the repertoire was profiled, and TCRdb retains in-frame clones only, with some absent. The sample holds 850,000 to 1,200,000 clones, about 76% seen once. General study results and limits: Expectations were that clonotype sharing among donors would be affected by sequencing depth. Researchers sampled only blood; tissue repertoires likely differ. Genetic and exposure-history diversity was limited by the few donors.

Comments on this clone: The target antigen is unknown.

This clonotype originated in a man aged 18 to 35 in good health. Sequencing used memory CD4+ T cells sorted from blood. This sample's subset: CD45RA-negative fraction.

The CDR3 here is CASSAAGTEPQHF. DNA for the CDR3: TGCGCCAGCAGTGCGGCAGGGACCGAGCCCCAGCATTTT. This rearrangement joins TRBV10-2 to TRBJ1-5, with TRBD1 as a possible D gene (5 bases). The V gene lost 4 bases and the J gene lost 8 bases, with 12 bases spanning the gap. The CDR3 loop spans 13 amino acids. Germline V lookup: CDR1 WSHSY, CDR2 SAAADI.